Each of the 20 T cell receptor beta chains below was sequenced from the same sample in a study of patients and donors after allogeneic stem cell transplantation (TCRdb year 2020). The library was built by means of RT-PCR. The data were produced on a NextSeq 550. TCRdb itself trimmed the public reads at Q25 with fastp, ran MiXCR and retained productive beta chains. Each entry merges the rows of one CDR3 protein and shows their most common DNA and genes. A total of about 8,800 distinct CDR3 sequences appear in this sample, 3% to 4.5% of them only once. The leading ten clones occupy just under 20% of the sample. The sample consisted of blood, either unsorted or a sorted T cell fraction (not recorded which). The receptors derive from a human donor who was either an allogeneic HSCT recipient or a stem cell or donor lymphocyte infusion donor (not recorded which). It is not recorded whose cells these are; they may come from a transplant donor.

This clonotype was detected ten times or more. The rearrangement links TRBV3-1 to TRBJ2-7; D might be TRBD2 (6 bases). Deletions cut 0 bases from V and 6 bases from J, with 9 bases between. Germline V gene sequence: CDR1 LGHDT, CDR2 YNNKEL (reference sequence). This CDR3 contains 13 residues. For the CDR3, the DNA is TGTGCCAGCAGCCAAGATCTGGGGGGCGAGCAGTACTTC. Translation gives CASSQDLGGEQYF.

The sample holds many counts of this clonotype. The rearrangement uses TRBV5-1 and TRBJ2-2; D may be TRBD2 (6 bases). There are 15 residues in the CDR3. Per germline, CDR1 SGHRS and CDR2 YFSETQ. The ends were cut back, 7 bases at V and 4 bases at J, with 17 bases in the middle. The DNA for the CDR3 is TGCGCCAGCTGGGACTCCCCGGGCGGCACCGGGGAGCTGTTTTTT. This sequence encodes CASWDSPGGTGELFF.

This chain connects TRBV7-9 to TRBJ2-5; 7 bases agree with TRBD2. V was clipped by 1 base and J by 5 bases; unmatched bases: 7. Germline lookup yields CDR1 SEHNR and CDR2 FQNEAQ (reference sequence). The CDR3 has 15 amino acids. The CDR3 is CASSLGGSGVETQYF. CDR3 bases: TGTGCCAGCAGCTTAGGCGGGAGTGGGGTTGAGACCCAGTACTTC.

This clonotype was observed many times. The chain combines TRBV2 with TRBJ2-1; perhaps TRBD2 as D (5 bases). The germline V gene has CDR1 SNHLY and CDR2 FYNNEI. CDR3 length: 14 amino acids. With 4 bases removed from V and 10 bases from J, the gap between germline ends came to 17 bases. CDR3 DNA sequence: TGTGCCAGCAGTGCTGGCCTCACAGCGGCGGAGCAGTTCTTC. Its protein product is CASSAGLTAAEQFF. Together with reference TRBV2 and TRBJ2-1, the CDR3 gives the full variable domain: EPEVTQTPSHQVTQMGQEVILRCVPISNHLYFYWYRQILGQKVEFLVSFYNNEISEKSEIFDDQFSVERPDGSNFTLKIRSTKLEDSAMYFCASSAGLTAAEQFFGPGTRLTVL.

This clonotype occurred many times. The chain joins TRBV18 to TRBJ2-2, with D hard to call. Trimming removed 3 bases from V and 6 bases from J, with 8 bases in between. Looked up from germline, CDR1 is KGHSH and CDR2 is LQKENI. The CDR3 contains 13 residues. CDR3 residues: CASSPPPPGELFF. The DNA of the CDR3 is TGTGCCAGCTCACCCCCCCCGCCCGGGGAGCTGTTTTTT.

By its share, this clonotype is medium-sized (0.01 to 0.1%). This chain's CDR3 is CAISESGLQAYEQYF. CDR3 DNA sequence: TGTGCCATCAGTGAGTCGGGACTACAAGCCTACGAGCAGTACTTC. J is TRBJ2-7 and V is TRBV10-3, with 7 bases fitting TRBD2. The V segment lost 0 bases and the J segment 2 bases; nucleotides outside the gene matches: 4. CDR1 ENHRY and CDR2 SYGVKD come from the germline V gene. The CDR3 runs 15 residues.

This clonotype was found once. A much larger clone lies one base from this, so it may be a read error. Likely a read error: the CDR3 ends without its conserved phenylalanine or tryptophan. No DNA is shown, since the ends of the CDR3 on it are uncertain; the CDR3 is the one TCRdb lists. This CDR3 reads CASSPTVTGGFL. This chain joins TRBV6-2 or TRBV6-3 and TRBJ2-1; whether TRBD2, the table's D call, matches the DNA was not checked. Per germline, CDR1 MNHEY and CDR2 SVGEGT. Termini included, the CDR3 measures 12 amino acids.

This clonotype was observed at least ten times. The genes are TRBV29-1 and TRBJ2-3; the match to TRBD1 covers 11 bases. The CDR3 runs 16 residues. CDR1 and CDR2 (germline): SQVTM, ANQGSEA. The ends lost 6 bases at V and 0 bases at J; junction bases unmatched: 8. CDR3 nucleotide sequence: TGCAGCGTGTACGGGACAGGGGGTTCTAGCACAGATACGCAGTATTTT. Its translation is CSVYGTGGSSTDTQYF.

This clonotype was detected many times. The chain couples TRBV18 to TRBJ1-5; D uncertain. V was pared by 2 bases and J by 2 bases, with 7 bases between. Germline CDR1 and CDR2: KGHSH and LQKENI. The CDR3 contains 14 residues. The CDR3 loop reads CASSPSLGNQPQHF. CDR3 nucleotide sequence: TGTGCCAGCTCACCATCCTTAGGCAATCAGCCCCAGCATTTT.

This clonotype was counted at least ten times. V is TRBV25-1 and J is TRBJ2-5; D unresolved. V dropped 11 bases and J dropped 2 bases, with 15 bases sitting between them. Germline CDR1 and CDR2: MGHDK and SYGVNS. The CDR3 spans 13 residues. CDR3 coding DNA: TGTGCCGTAAAACCGACGGGTCAAGAGACCCAGTACTTC. Amino acid sequence: CAVKPTGQETQYF.

This clonotype showed up many times. This chain links TRBV6-2 or TRBV6-3 with TRBJ1-2; D possibly corresponds to TRBD1 (6 bases). The CDR3 is made up of 16 amino acids. The V end lost 6 bases, the J end lost 1 base, and 18 bases lay between the germline ends. Germline values: CDR1 MNHEY, CDR2 SVGEGT. The CDR3 DNA sequence: TGTGCCAGCAGGCCGTTGCTGTCACAGGGTAACTATGGCTACACCTTC. Residues: CASRPLLSQGNYGYTF.

This clonotype was seen many times. The chain employs TRBV18 and TRBJ1-2, with D unresolved. Germline assignment: CDR1 KGHSH and CDR2 LQKENI. CDR3 length equals 13 residues. V was shortened by 3 bases and J by 2 bases, with 7 bases between the two germline ends. The CDR3 sequence is CASSPDRNYGYTF. The CDR3 DNA reads as TGTGCCAGCTCACCGGATAGAAACTATGGCTACACCTTC.

This clonotype is judged medium-sized. This chain uses TRBV4-3 with TRBJ2-5; 10 bases line up with TRBD2. The junction had 0 bases not matched to a gene; V was cut back by 1 base and J by 1 base. The CDR3 totals 15 residues. The germline CDR1 and CDR2 sequences are LGHNA and YSLEER. The DNA for the CDR3 is TGCGCCAGCAGCCAAGGGACTAGCGGCCAAGAGACCCAGTACTTC. It codes for CASSQGTSGQETQYF.

This clonotype came up many times. CDR3 DNA: TGCGCCAGCAGCCTATACCCGACAGGGTATGGGCAAGAGACCCAGTACTTC. Amino acids: CASSLYPTGYGQETQYF. This chain connects TRBV5-1 to TRBJ2-5; 7 bases fit TRBD1. This CDR3 spans 17 amino acids. V lost 4 bases to trimming and J lost 2 bases; unmatched junction nucleotides: 14. Germline V lookup: CDR1 SGHRS, CDR2 YFSETQ.

This clonotype was detected ten times or more. The chain recombines TRBV7-2 with TRBJ1-2; 7 bases match TRBD1. The CDR3 has 15 residues. The V segment lost 4 bases and the J segment 0 bases; nucleotides outside the gene matches: 5. Germline CDR1 SGHTA, CDR2 FQGNSA. The chain's CDR3 is CASSSQGIANYGYTF. In nucleotides, the CDR3 is TGTGCCAGCAGCTCACAGGGGATAGCTAACTATGGCTACACCTTC. Supplemented by reference TRBV7-2 and TRBJ1-2, the full variable domain reads GAGVSQSPSNKVTEKGKDVELRCDPISGHTALYWYRQSLGQGLEFLIYFQGNSAPDKSGLPSDRFSAERTGGSVSTLTIQRTQQEDSAVYLCASSSQGIANYGYTFGSGTRLTVV.

By sample share, this clonotype is medium-sized. The V gene is TRBV7-9, the J gene TRBJ2-1; tentative D call: TRBD2 (5 bases). CDR3 size: 14 residues. Trimming took off 5 bases at V and 8 bases at J, with 16 bases between the two ends. Germline CDR1 is SEHNR and CDR2 is FQNEAQ (reference sequence). CDR3: CASSPVVWGDEQFF. The DNA for the CDR3 is TGTGCCAGCAGCCCCGTGGTATGGGGAGATGAGCAGTTCTTC.

This clonotype has a count of ten or more. This chain joins TRBV7-2 and TRBJ2-5; a weak D match, TRBD2 (5 bases). Between the trimmed V and J ends, which lost 8 bases and 1 base, there was a span of 11 bases. This CDR3 comprises 13 residues. The germline V gene encodes CDR1 SGHTA and CDR2 FQGNSA. The CDR3 nucleotides read TGTGCCAGCGTCCGCGGGCTCCAAGAGACCCAGTACTTC. This sequence encodes CASVRGLQETQYF.

This clonotype was detected ten times or more. The chain carries TRBV6-5 and TRBJ2-2; 7 bases match TRBD2. Germline CDR1 and CDR2: MNHEY and SVGAGI. The CDR3 totals 15 residues. V was pared by 7 bases and J by 5 bases, with 10 bases of the junction left unmatched. The CDR3 region has the DNA TGTGCCAGCAAGGTCGGACTAGACGAAACCGGGGAGCTGTTTTTT. Translating gives CASKVGLDETGELFF.

This clonotype was seen at least ten times. The V call is TRBV4-3, the J call TRBJ1-2, with D tentatively TRBD1 (5 bases). This CDR3 region has 15 residues. From germline, CDR1 is LGHNA and CDR2 YSLEER. Trimming took 0 bases from V and 7 from J, leaving 15 bases between them. The CDR3 loop is CASSQDVVRGGGYTF. CDR3 nucleotide sequence: TGCGCCAGCAGCCAAGATGTCGTGAGGGGCGGTGGCTACACCTTC.

This clonotype was counted ten times or more. CDR3 nucleotide sequence: TGTGCCAGCACCGGGGGACAGGGAATCTATCAGCCCCAGCATTTT. Translated: CASTGGQGIYQPQHF. The chain uses TRBV12-3 or TRBV12-4 and TRBJ1-5; TRBD1 matches at 9 bases. The junction had 9 bases not matched to a gene; V was cut back by 7 bases and J by 5 bases. CDR3 length: 15 amino acids.